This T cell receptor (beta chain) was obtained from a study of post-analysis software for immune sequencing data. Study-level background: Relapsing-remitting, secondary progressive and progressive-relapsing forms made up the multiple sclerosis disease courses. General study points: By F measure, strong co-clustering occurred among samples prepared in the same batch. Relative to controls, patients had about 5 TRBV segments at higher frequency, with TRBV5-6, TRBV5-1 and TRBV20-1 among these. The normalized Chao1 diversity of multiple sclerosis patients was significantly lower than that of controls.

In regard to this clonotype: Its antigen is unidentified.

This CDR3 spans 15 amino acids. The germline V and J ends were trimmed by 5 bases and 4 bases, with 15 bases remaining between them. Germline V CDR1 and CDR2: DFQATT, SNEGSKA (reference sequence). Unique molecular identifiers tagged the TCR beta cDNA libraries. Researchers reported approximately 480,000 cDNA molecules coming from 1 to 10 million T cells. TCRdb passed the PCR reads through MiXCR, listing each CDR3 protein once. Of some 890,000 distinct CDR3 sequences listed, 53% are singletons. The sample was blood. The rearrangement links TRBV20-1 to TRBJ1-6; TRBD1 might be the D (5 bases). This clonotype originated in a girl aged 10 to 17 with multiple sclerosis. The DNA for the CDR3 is TGCAGTGCTCCAGCCCGAGGGGTATATAATTCACCCCTCCACTTT. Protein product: CSAPARGVYNSPLHF.